These T cell receptor beta chains were read from a single sample in a study of cytomegalovirus exposure and HLA in healthy donors. The assay was immunoSEQ multiplex PCR, and TCRdb's table has in-frame clones only and misses some. This table has some 96,000 clones, around 76% appearing once. Source material: PBMCs. The receptors were gathered from a middle-aged man in good health and CMV-seropositive. Each CDR3 is given with its conserved first and last residue. Each record gives: V gene, D gene, J gene, clone size, CDR3 protein, CDR3 DNA. The D gene is left open where the match is weak. Size values are once, few and many counts, or a class for expanded clones, and some rows have none.

>TRBV10-1|-|TRBJ2-2|-
CASGGTGSGELFF
TGCGCCAGCGGAGGTACAGGGTCCGGGGAGCTGTTTTTT
>TRBV7-8|TRBD1|TRBJ1-1|-
CASSPSTGANTEAFF
TGTGCCAGCAGTCCGTCCACAGGGGCGAACACTGAAGCTTTCTTT
>TRBV10-3|TRBD1|TRBJ2-6|-
CAITMTGSGANVLTF
TGTGCCATCACCATGACAGGGTCTGGGGCCAACGTCCTGACTTTC
>TRBV6-1|TRBD1|TRBJ1-2|-
CASSAGQGAGYGYTF
TGTGCCAGCAGTGCTGGGCAGGGGGCTGGCTATGGCTACACCTTC
>TRBV7-6|-|TRBJ2-1|-
CASSPPGGGWEQFF
TGTGCCAGCAGCCCCCCTGGAGGGGGCTGGGAGCAGTTCTTC
>TRBV7-2|-|TRBJ2-1|-
CASSYNRDEASYNEQFF
TGTGCCAGCAGTTATAACAGGGACGAGGCTTCCTACAATGAGCAGTTCTTC
>TRBV9|-|TRBJ2-3|-
CASSVGEQGTQYF
TGTGCCAGCAGCGTAGGGGAACAGGGTACGCAGTATTTT
>TRBV1|-|TRBJ1-1|-
CTSSQTGEWTEAFF
TGCACCAGCAGTCAAACAGGGGAGTGGACTGAAGCTTTCTTT
>TRBV4-3|-|TRBJ2-6|-
CASSHVLGANVLTF
TGCGCCAGCAGCCACGTTTTGGGGGCCAACGTCCTGACTTTC
>TRBV7-2|TRBD1|TRBJ2-5|-
CASSTGGSSETQYF
TGTGCCAGCAGCACAGGGGGGTCGAGCGAGACCCAGTACTTC
>TRBV18|TRBD2|TRBJ2-1|-
CASSLGSGSGNEQFF
TGTGCCAGCTCACTCGGTAGCGGGAGTGGAAATGAGCAGTTCTTC
>TRBV5-1|-|TRBJ1-2|-
CASSNLDSYYGYTF
TGCGCCAGCAGCAACCTGGACAGCTACTATGGCTACACCTTC
>TRBV7-2|TRBD2|TRBJ2-5|once
CASSLGPSGRQTQYF
TGTGCCAGCAGCTTAGGTCCTAGCGGGCGACAGACCCAGTACTTC
>TRBV28|-|TRBJ2-1|-
CASSSSSYNEQFF
TGTGCCAGCAGCTCCAGCTCCTACAATGAGCAGTTCTTC
>TRBV4-1|TRBD1|TRBJ1-6|-
CASSQVLPGTGVSPLHF
TGCGCCAGCAGCCAAGTTTTACCCGGGACAGGCGTCTCACCCCTCCACTTT